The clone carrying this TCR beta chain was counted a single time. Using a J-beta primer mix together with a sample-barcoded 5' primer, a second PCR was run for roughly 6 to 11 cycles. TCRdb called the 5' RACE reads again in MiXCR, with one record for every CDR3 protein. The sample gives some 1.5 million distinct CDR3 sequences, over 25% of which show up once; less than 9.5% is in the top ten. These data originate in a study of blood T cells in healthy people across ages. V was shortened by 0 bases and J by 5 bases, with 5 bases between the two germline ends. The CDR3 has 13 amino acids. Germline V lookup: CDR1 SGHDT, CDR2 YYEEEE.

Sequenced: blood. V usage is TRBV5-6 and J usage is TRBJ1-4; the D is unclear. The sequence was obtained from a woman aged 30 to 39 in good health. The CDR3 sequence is CASSLAWNEKLFF. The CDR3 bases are TGTGCCAGCAGCTTGGCTTGGAATGAAAAACTGTTTTTT.